Shown below are 9 T cell receptor beta chains from a single sample sequenced in a study of blood T cell repertoires in COVID-19 (dated by TCRdb to the early 2020s). Library construction relied on the immunoSEQ multiplex PCR assay. The source is immuneACCESS, and TCRdb retained only in-frame sequences with V and J called. Part of the clones is not carried over; for the studies checked, unresolved V genes explain less than half of this, and the remainder is unexplained. For this sample the table gives some 320,000 clones, of which 89% were detected only once. Of the sample, 4.5% to 5.5% falls within the top ten clones. Sequencing used PBMCs or T cells enriched from blood (not recorded which). These TCRs come from a man between 60 and 70 years old who had recovered from COVID-19.

This clone was seen a few times. The chain couples TRBV5-4 to TRBJ2-1; 8 bases align to TRBD1. Germline CDR1 and CDR2: SGHNT and YYREEE (reference sequence). The V segment lost 0 bases and the J segment 7 bases; nucleotides outside the gene matches: 6. This CDR3 region has 15 residues. The CDR3 sequence is CASSLAAGGGNEQFF. The CDR3 DNA reads TGTGCCAGCAGCTTGGCCGCAGGGGGCGGGAATGAGCAGTTCTTC.

A single count supports this clone. The genes are TRBV30 and TRBJ1-6; TRBD1 aligns across 9 bases. Trimming removed 7 bases from V and 9 bases from J; junction bases left unmatched: 10. Germline CDR1 and CDR2: GTSNPN and SVGIG (reference sequence). The CDR3 runs 14 residues. CDR3: CASNRGREGSPLHF. CDR3 DNA: TGTGCCTCGAACAGGGGGCGCGAGGGTTCACCCCTCCACTTT.

The chain uses TRBV29-1 and TRBJ1-2; D unclear. Trimming removed 2 bases from V and 4 bases from J, with 11 bases in between. CDR3 size: 13 residues. Germline CDR1 and CDR2: SQVTM and ANQGSEA. The CDR3 reads CSVELQRSYGYTF. In nucleotides, the CDR3 is TGCAGCGTTGAATTGCAAAGGAGCTATGGCTACACCTTC.

The V call is TRBV18, the J call TRBJ2-3; 8 nucleotides match TRBD2. The CDR3 length is 15 residues. Germline loops: CDR1 KGHSH, CDR2 LQKENI. Trimming cost V 1 base and J 5 bases; bases outside gene matches: 5. CDR3 bases: TGTGCCAGCTCACCACAAGCGGGAGTAGTAGATACGCAGTATTTT. Translating it yields CASSPQAGVVDTQYF.

The gene calls are TRBV6-5 and TRBJ1-6; 9 nucleotides agree with TRBD1. The CDR3 consists of 14 residues. The V gene end was trimmed by 5 bases and the J gene end by 7 bases; junction bases not matched to a gene: 3. Germline CDR1 is MNHEY and CDR2 is SVGAGI. CDR3 nucleotide sequence: TGTGCCAGCAGTCTACAGGGGGCAAATTCACCCCTCCACTTT. As protein: CASSLQGANSPLHF.

This chain joins TRBV11-1 and TRBJ1-2; D perhaps matches TRBD1 (6 bases). V lost 5 bases, J lost 4 bases, and 14 bases lay in between. Per germline, CDR1 SGHAT and CDR2 FQDESV (reference sequence). The CDR3 is made up of 14 amino acids. DNA of the CDR3: TGTGCCAGCAGCCCGCCGGGACAATCCTATGGCTACACCTTC. This encodes CASSPPGQSYGYTF.

The chain recombines TRBV4-1 with TRBJ2-7, with 8 nucleotides matching TRBD2. The trim removed 1 base at V and 2 bases at J, leaving 4 bases unmatched. The germline V gene has CDR1 MGHRA and CDR2 YSYEKL. The CDR3 covers 15 residues. This CDR3 reads CASSQGLAPTYEQYF. The CDR3 bases are TGCGCCAGCAGCCAAGGACTAGCGCCCACCTACGAGCAGTACTTC.

This clone was seen a single time. The V and J genes are TRBV19 and TRBJ1-3, with TRBD1 as a possible D gene (6 bases). V was trimmed by 6 bases and J by 7 bases, leaving 16 bases between them. This CDR3 spans 14 amino acids. Germline CDR1 LNHDA, CDR2 SQIVND (reference sequence). The CDR3: CASSTRGHLNTIYF. For the CDR3, the DNA is TGTGCCAGTAGCACAAGGGGACACTTGAACACCATATATTTT.

The CDR3 coding sequence is TGTGCCAGCAGCTTAGTGACAGGGGGCGGAATCTCGGAGTACTTC. It is translated as CASSLVTGGGISEYF. This chain links TRBV7-8 with TRBJ2-7; 10 bases align to TRBD1. With 1 base clipped from V and 11 bases from J, the junction kept 11 bases outside the gene matches. CDR1 is SGHVS, CDR2 FQNEAQ, per germline. This CDR3 has 15 residues.